This T cell receptor beta chain derives from a study of shared clonotypes between healthy human individuals. At the level of the study: Donors had three CD4 naive, three CD4 memory, two CD8 naive and one CD8 memory plate apiece. General study points: Generation probability values for non-shared clonotypes were lower than those for clonotypes shared by all four donors.

A note on this clone: Its antigen is unknown.

Nashville, Tennessee was home to all donors, each a Caucasian adult. The CDR3 is 14 residues long. The J segment lost 7 bases and the V segment lost 6 bases, leaving 6 bases of the junction unmatched. Germline CDR1 is MNHNS and CDR2 is SASEGT. The authors split each subset's genomic DNA evenly across several immunoSEQ plates. Only in-frame clones appear in the TCRdb table, and some are missing; sequencing was by immunoSEQ multiplex PCR. In the table there are roughly 640,000 clones, around 97% of which are singletons. Material: naive CD4+ T cells sorted from blood. The subset: CD45RA+ positively selected. The genes are TRBV6-1 and TRBJ1-4; 9 bases are a match to TRBD1. The receptor's source is a woman in her twenties or thirties in good health. In nucleotides, the CDR3 is TGTGCCAGCAGGGGGGACAGGGAGGGTGAAAAACTGTTTTTT. This gives the protein CASRGDREGEKLFF.